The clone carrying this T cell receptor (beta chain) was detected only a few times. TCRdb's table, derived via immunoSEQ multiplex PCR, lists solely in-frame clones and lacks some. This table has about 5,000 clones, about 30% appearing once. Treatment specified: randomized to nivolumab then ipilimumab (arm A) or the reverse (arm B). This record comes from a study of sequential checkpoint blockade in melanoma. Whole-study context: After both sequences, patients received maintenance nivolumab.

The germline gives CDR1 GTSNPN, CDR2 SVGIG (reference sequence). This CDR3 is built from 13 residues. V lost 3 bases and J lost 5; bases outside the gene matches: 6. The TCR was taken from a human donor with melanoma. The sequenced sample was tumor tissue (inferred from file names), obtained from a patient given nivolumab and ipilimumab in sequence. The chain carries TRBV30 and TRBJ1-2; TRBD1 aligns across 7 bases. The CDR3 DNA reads TGTGCCTGGAGGACAGGGATGGCATATGGCTACACCTTC. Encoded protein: CAWRTGMAYGYTF.